This T cell receptor beta chain originates from a study of response to subunit inactivated influenza vaccine. The length of the CDR3 is 17 residues. Losses at the gene ends were 5 bases for V and 2 bases for J; bases not matched to a gene: 11. Looked up from germline, CDR1 is MNHEY and CDR2 is SMNVEV (reference sequence). Using its own MiXCR run on the RT-PCR reads, TCRdb lists one record per CDR3 protein. The sample holds about half a million distinct CDR3 sequences, around 8% seen once. This clonotype was seen only a few times. Antigen unknown. Findings of the study overall: Authors suggested each seasonal influenza vaccination recruits few new T cells.

The genes are TRBV27 and TRBJ2-3, with 9 bases identical to TRBD2. Sequenced here: PBMCs from blood, sampled roughly 24 months after vaccination. The sequence was obtained from a man aged 50-75 years who received an inactivated influenza vaccine. The CDR3 region is CASSIYDGGGVTDTQYF. CDR3 nucleotides: TGTGCCAGCAGTATCTACGATGGCGGGGGGGTCACAGATACGCAGTATTTT.